Here is one T cell receptor beta chain with its context. Its specificity is unknown. The sample is drawn from a study of T cell responses to AZD1222 COVID-19 vaccine. Overall study results and limits: Females outnumbered males among donors, who were mostly white British; clonal diversity was possibly underestimated.

Germline V gene lookup returns CDR1 LNHNV and CDR2 YYDKDF (reference sequence). The CDR3 sequence is 13 residues long. The V end was cut by 5 bases, the J end by 6 bases, with 14 bases between. Sequencing was performed with immunoSEQ multiplex PCR; in TCRdb, only in-frame clones are kept and a portion is missing. The sample holds tens of thousands of clones, about nine tenths seen once. The sample here was peripheral blood, taken 28 days after the second AZD1222 dose. The chain combines TRBV15 with TRBJ2-7, with D possibly TRBD1 on 6 matching bases. This TCR was recovered from an adult who received the AZD1222 COVID-19 vaccine. The CDR3 loop is CATSPTGKGEQYF. The CDR3 DNA follows: TGTGCCACCAGCCCTACAGGGAAAGGCGAGCAGTACTTC. Supplemented by reference TRBV15 and TRBJ2-7, the full variable domain reads DAMVIQNPRYQVTQFGKPVTLSCSQTLNHNVMYWYQQKSSQAPKLLFHYYDKDFNNEADTPDNFQSRRPNTSFCFLDIRSPGLGDTAMYLCATSPTGKGEQYFGPGTRLTVT.